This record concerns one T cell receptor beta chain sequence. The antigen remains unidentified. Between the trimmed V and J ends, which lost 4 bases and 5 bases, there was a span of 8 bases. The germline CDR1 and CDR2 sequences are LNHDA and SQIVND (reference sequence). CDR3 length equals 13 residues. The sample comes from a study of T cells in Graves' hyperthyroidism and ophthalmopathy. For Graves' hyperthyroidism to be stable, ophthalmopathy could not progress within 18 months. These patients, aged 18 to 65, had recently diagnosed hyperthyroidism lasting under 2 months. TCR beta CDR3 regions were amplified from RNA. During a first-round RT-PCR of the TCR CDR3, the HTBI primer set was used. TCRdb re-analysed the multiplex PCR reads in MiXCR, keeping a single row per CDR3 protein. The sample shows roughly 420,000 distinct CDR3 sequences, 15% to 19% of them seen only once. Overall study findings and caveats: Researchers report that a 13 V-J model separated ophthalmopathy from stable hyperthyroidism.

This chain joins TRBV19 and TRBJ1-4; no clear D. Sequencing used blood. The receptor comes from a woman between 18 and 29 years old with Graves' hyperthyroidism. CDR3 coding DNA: TGTGCCAGTAGTAGGGCCATCAATGAAAAACTGTTTTTT. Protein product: CASSRAINEKLFF.